This TCR beta chain came from a study of metastatic and nonmetastatic thyroid tumors. Study processing details: A papillary thyroid cancer distant-metastasis classifier was built from CDR3 differences across clinicopathological groups. TCRdb re-called the PCR reads via MiXCR. TCRdb's processing, not the authors' own work, is the source of the V and J calls. Among tens of thousands of clones listed, roughly 11% were seen once. Study results and limitations: Benign nodules reportedly had significantly lower TCR beta diversity than malignant thyroid tumors in blood and tumor.

The table lists this clone with many counts. Its antigen is still unknown. Patients underwent thyroid surgery, and none had received any treatment before it. V lost 2 bases and J lost 7; bases outside the gene matches: 3. CDR1 is ENHRY, CDR2 SYGVKD, per germline. The CDR3 is made up of 15 amino acids. Sequences were obtained from blood. The rearrangement links TRBV10-3 to TRBJ2-1, with 12 bases lining up with TRBD2. The sequence derives from a female donor with papillary thyroid cancer or a benign thyroid nodule (not recorded which). Some clones in this sample may be carry-over from other donors' samples. This CDR3 is CAISEVTSGRNEQFF. In nucleotides, the CDR3 is TGTGCCATCAGTGAGGTAACTAGCGGGAGGAATGAGCAGTTCTTC.